This record concerns one TCR beta chain sequence. What it recognizes is unknown. Produced via immunoSEQ multiplex PCR; TCRdb's table is partial and in-frame only. The table has 140,000 to 150,000 clones, around 83% seen once; the top ten hold approximately 5%. This record comes from a study of T cell responses to AZD1222 COVID-19 vaccine. The study, taken as a whole, reports: Possibly, clonal diversity was underestimated; donors were largely white British and included more females.

The CDR3 sequence is 13 residues long. V was shortened by 11 bases and J by 3 bases, with 16 bases between the two germline ends. Germline V gene lookup returns CDR1 MDHEN and CDR2 SYDVKM. The gene calls are TRBV28 and TRBJ1-2; TRBD1 might be the D (5 bases). This receptor was obtained from an adult who received the AZD1222 COVID-19 vaccine. The starting material was peripheral blood, obtained 28 days after the second AZD1222 dose. The CDR3 nucleotides read TGTGCCGGTCGGGACTCCCTGGACTATGGCTACACCTTC. Protein sequence: CAGRDSLDYGYTF.